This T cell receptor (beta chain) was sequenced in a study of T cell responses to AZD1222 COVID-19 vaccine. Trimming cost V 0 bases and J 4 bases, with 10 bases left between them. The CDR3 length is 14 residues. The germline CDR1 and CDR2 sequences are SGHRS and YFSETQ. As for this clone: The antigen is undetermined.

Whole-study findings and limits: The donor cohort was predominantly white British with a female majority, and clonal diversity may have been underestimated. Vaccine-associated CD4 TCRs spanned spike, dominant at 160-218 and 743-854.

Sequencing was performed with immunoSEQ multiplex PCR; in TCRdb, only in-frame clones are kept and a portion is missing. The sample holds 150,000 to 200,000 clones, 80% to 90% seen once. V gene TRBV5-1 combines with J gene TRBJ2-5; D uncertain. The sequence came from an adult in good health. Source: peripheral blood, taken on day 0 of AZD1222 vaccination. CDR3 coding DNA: TGCGCCAGCAGCTTGGCACAGTTGGGAGAGACCCAGTACTTC. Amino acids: CASSLAQLGETQYF.